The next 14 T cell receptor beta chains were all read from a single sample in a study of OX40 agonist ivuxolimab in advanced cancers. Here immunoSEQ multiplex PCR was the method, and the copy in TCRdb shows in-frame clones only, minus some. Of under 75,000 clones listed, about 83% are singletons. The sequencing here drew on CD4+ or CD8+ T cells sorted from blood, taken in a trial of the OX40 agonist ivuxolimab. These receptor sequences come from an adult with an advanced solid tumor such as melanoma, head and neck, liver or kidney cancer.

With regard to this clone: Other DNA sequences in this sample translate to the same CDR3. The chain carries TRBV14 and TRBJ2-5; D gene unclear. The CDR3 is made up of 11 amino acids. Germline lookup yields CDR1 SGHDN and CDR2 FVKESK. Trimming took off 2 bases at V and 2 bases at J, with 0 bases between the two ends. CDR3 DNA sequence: TGTGCCAGCAGCCAACAAGAGACCCAGTACTTC. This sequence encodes CASSQQETQYF.

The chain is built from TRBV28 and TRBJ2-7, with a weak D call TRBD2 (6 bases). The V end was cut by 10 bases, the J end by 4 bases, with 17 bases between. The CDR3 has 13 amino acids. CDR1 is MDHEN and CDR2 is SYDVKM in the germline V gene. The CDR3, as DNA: TGTGCCAACAGGAGGGGTTCAACGTACGAGCAGTACTTC. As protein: CANRRGSTYEQYF.

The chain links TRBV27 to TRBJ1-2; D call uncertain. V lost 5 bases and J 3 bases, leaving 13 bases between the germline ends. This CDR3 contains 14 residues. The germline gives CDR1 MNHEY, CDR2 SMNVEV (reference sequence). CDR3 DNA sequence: TGTGCCAGCAGTCCAACACCAAACCACTATGGCTACACCTTC. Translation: CASSPTPNHYGYTF.

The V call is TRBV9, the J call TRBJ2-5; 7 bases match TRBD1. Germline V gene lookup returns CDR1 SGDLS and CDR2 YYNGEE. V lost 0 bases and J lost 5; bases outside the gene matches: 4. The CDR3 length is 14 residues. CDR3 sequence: CASSVEGGVETQYF. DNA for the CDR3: TGTGCCAGCAGCGTAGAAGGGGGCGTCGAGACCCAGTACTTC.

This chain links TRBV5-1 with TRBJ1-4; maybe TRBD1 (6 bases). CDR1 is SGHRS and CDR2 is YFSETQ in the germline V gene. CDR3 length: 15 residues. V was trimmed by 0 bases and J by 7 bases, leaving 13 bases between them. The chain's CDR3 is CASSLAGQRGEKLFF. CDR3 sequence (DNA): TGCGCCAGCAGCTTGGCCGGACAGAGGGGTGAAAAACTGTTTTTT.

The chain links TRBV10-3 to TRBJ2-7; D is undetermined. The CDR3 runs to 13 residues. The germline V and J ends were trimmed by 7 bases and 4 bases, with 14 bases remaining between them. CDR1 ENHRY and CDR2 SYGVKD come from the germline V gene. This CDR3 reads CAINDDLNYEQYF. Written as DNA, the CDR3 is TGTGCCATCAATGACGACCTAAATTACGAGCAGTACTTC.

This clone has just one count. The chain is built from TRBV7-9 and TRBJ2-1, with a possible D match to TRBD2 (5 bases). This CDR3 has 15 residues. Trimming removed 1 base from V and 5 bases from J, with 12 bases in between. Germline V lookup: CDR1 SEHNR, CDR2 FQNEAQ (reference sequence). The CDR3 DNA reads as TGTGCCAGCAGCTTAGTAATAACTAGAAACAATGAGCAGTTCTTC. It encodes CASSLVITRNNEQFF.

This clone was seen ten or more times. CDR3 sequence (DNA): TGTGCCTGGGACATTGATAGCAATCAGCCCCAGCATTTT. This sequence encodes CAWDIDSNQPQHF. V is TRBV30 and J is TRBJ1-5; no reliable D call. CDR3 size: 13 residues. Trimming shortened V by 5 bases and J by 0 bases, and 8 bases separated the two germline ends. Germline V lookup: CDR1 GTSNPN, CDR2 SVGIG (reference sequence).

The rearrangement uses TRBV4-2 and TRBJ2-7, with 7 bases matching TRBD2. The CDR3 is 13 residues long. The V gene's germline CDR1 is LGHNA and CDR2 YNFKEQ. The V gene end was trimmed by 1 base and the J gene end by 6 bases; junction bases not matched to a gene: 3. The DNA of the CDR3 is TGTGCCAGCAGCCAAGGACTAGCTCCCGAGCAGTACTTC. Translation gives CASSQGLAPEQYF.

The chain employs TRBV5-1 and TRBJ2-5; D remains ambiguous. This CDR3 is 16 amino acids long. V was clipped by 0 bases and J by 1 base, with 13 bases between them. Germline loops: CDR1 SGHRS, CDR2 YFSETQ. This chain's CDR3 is CASSLGGSPIQETQYF. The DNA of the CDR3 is TGCGCCAGCAGCTTGGGTGGGTCGCCTATCCAAGAGACCCAGTACTTC.

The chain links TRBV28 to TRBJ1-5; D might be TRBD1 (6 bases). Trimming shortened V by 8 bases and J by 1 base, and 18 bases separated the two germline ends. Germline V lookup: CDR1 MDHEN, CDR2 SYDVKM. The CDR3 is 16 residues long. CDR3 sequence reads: CASFGGRQVSNQPQHF. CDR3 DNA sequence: TGTGCCAGCTTTGGGGGTAGACAGGTGAGCAATCAGCCCCAGCATTTT.

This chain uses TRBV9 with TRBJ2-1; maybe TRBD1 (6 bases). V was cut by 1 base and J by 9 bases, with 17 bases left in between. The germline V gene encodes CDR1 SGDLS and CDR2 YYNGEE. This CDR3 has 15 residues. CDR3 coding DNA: TGTGCCAGCAGCGTACTCGGACAGTCCCAGGGTGAGCAGTTCTTC. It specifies CASSVLGQSQGEQFF.

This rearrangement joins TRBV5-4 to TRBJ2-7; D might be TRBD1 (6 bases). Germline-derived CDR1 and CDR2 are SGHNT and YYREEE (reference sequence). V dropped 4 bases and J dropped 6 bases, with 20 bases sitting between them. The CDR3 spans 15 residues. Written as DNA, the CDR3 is TGTGCCAGCAGCCTACCGGGTGTTTTAGGGGGCGAGCAGTACTTC. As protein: CASSLPGVLGGEQYF.

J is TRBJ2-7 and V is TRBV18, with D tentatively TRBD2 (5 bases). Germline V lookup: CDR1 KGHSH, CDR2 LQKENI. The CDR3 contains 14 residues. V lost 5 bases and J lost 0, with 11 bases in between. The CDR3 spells CASSAPGSSYEQYF. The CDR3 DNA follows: TGTGCCAGCTCAGCCCCGGGGAGCTCCTACGAGCAGTACTTC.